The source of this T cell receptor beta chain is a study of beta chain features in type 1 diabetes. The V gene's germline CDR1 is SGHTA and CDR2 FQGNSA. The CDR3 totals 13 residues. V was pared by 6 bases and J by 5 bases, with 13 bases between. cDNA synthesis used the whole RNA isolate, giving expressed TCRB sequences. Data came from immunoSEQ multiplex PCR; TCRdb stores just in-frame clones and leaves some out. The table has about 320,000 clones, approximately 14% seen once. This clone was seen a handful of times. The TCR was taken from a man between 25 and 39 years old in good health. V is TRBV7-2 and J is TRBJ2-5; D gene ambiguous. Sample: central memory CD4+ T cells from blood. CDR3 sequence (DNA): TGTGCCAGCAGGCGAGAGGTGCGGGAGACCCAGTACTTC. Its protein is CASRREVRETQYF. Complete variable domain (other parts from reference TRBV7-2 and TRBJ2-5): GAGVSQSPSNKVTEKGKDVELRCDPISGHTALYWYRQSLGQGLEFLIYFQGNSAPDKSGLPSDRFSAERTGGSVSTLTIQRTQQEDSAVYLCASRREVRETQYFGPGTRLLVL.